Included here is one TCR beta chain sequence, with context. Its antigen is unknown. The sample holds no much larger clone one base away, and base qualities are not on file. The cohort consisted of hundreds of healthy bone marrow donors. Cohort members were all nominally healthy when sampled, although unrecorded immune exposures were likely present. The donor tested CMV seronegative, placing the donor among the 300 to 400 seronegative members of the cohort. Every donor gave a peripheral blood sample, and the peripheral blood mononuclear cells from that sample were used for TCR beta sequencing. The Qiagen DNeasy Blood Extraction Kit was used to extract genomic DNA from the blood cell samples. CDR1 and CDR2 are drawn from the germline V gene: SGHTA, FQGTGA. At the junction V is shortened by 4 bases and J by 7 bases; bases outside the gene matches: 5. There are 13 amino acids in the CDR3, from cysteine to phenylalanine inclusive. Kept here is only the CDR3 DNA, which spans 39 bases and is read in frame from base 1.

The sample comes from a study of cytomegalovirus exposure and HLA in healthy donors (dated by TCRdb to 2016 to 2017). As for the study more broadly: According to an earlier analysis of 587 of the donors, 150 million to 200 million T cells yielded 117 million unique TCR beta sequences and about 300 Gb of sequence data. Approximately 300 gigabases of sequencing data and around 87 million unique TCR sequences were included in an early release covering roughly 600 HLA-typed donors. Of the 350 to 400 genotyped donors, approximately 80% fell in the genetic ancestry cluster associated with self-reported Caucasian donors. The study was designed to test whether signatures of past pathogen exposure could be identified by cataloging public T cell receptors. The study used immunosequencing to profile the T cell repertoires of hundreds of subjects and linked those repertoires to cytomegalovirus serostatus. A separate validation cohort of over a hundred different subjects was used in addition to the roughly 670-subject first cohort. High-throughput TCR immunosequencing, statistical association of individual TCRs with disease status, and machine learning were combined to predict cytomegalovirus infection status. To study patterns of TCR occurrence, a later analysis re-analyzed previously published TCR beta repertoires from around 670 donors and added high-resolution HLA genotyping. Rather than using new phenotypic data, the later analysis identified candidate immune exposures from TCR beta sequences and from how often those sequences occurred across donors. An earlier analysis of 500 to 750 of the donors applied high-throughput TCR beta sequencing to assess whether each TCR beta V gene segment acted as functional or pseudogenic. Donor age, sex, ethnicity and CMV serostatus were collected together with the repertoire data. A later genetic analysis used genome-wide SNP genotypes for about 55% of the 666 donors, treating that subset as a discovery cohort. Every discovery cohort repertoire had been produced on one sequencing platform. Both class I and class II loci were covered by HLA typing, at four-digit resolution. Typing coverage differed by locus: A, B, C, DRB1 and DQB1 were typed in about 620-630 donors, DQA1 in 522, DPA1 in nearly 610, and DPB1 in approximately 450. Four to six DR-DQ haplotypes were handled as single units for association and clustering, since linkage in the cohort was strong. Among around 400 genotyped donors of the cohort, an average of about 240,000 unique TCR beta nucleotide sequences were sequenced per donor, around a sixth of them non-productive. What the work shows at the level of the full study, not this receptor alone: A later analysis associated 15,000 to 20,000 TCR beta sequences with specific HLA alleles at a false discovery rate of 0.05. Correlated functional status among segregating V segments might reflect linkage disequilibrium, but an unknown experimental factor could not be ruled out. In a later analysis, HLA-associated TCR beta chains showed more clonal expansion and lower generation probabilities than non-associated chains that were equally common. The study gave a list of some 150 TCR beta chains associated with cytomegalovirus. Most TCR sequences were observed very rarely across donors, whereas some public TCRs were present in many individuals. According to a later analysis, TCR association rates differed among HLA loci, with DRB1 alleles showing the most associated TCRs and HLA-C alleles showing the fewest. An earlier analysis of approximately 570 of the donors showed that most TCR beta V segments appeared in productive rearrangements either about 87% or about 30% of the time, which broadly matched IMGT annotations. Only TCR beta chains were sequenced in this cohort, and the absence of alpha or paired-chain data limited detectable features. CMV serostatus was the only immune exposure information available for the cohort. Most CMV-associated TCR beta chains appeared to be HLA-restricted in a later analysis, and the HLA associations seemed to be driven largely by CMV exposure. A later analysis reported that several top co-occurrence clusters appeared linked to parvovirus B19, influenza, CMV and Epstein-Barr virus. Because counts were too low, roughly 18 rarely observed V segments, including chromosome 9 orphons, were left out of the earlier analysis of over 550 of the donors. In vitro tests confirmed that three of the cytomegalovirus-associated TCR beta chains recognize cytomegalovirus antigens. Assigning TCR associations to individual alleles was difficult when HLA alleles, especially DR and DQ, strongly co-occurred. Compared with the 666-donor mean, donors in an Asian-associated ancestry cluster had fewer N-insertions in productive TCRs, according to a later genetic analysis. A cluster of highly shared sequence variants was judged likely to be a technical artifact of the sequencing pipeline. The 87-base-pair reads could not distinguish some IMGT-functional V segments, including TRBV6-2 and TRBV6-3, so those segments were excluded. A further reported finding was that TCR beta sequences accurately predicted the HLA-A and HLA-B alleles for most subjects in the first cohort. In both the original and validation cohorts, the classifier was reported to diagnose cytomegalovirus status with high specificity and sensitivity. The presence/absence analyses assumed that sequencing depth was roughly uniform across donors, and that assumption may not be true. The authors suggested that the approach could potentially be extended to other disease states and immunological phenotypes. Because some donors lacked HLA typing at each locus, the association tests relied only on the typed subset. In a later genetic analysis, a missense DCLRE1C variant was associated with V-gene and J-gene trimming of TCR beta chains, and the association was replicated in an independent cohort.

The library was obtained by the immunoSEQ multiplex PCR assay. For the multiplex PCR, a mixture combining 60 forward primers for TCR Vbeta segments and 13 reverse primers for TCR Jbeta segments was used. The CDR3 region of rearranged TCR beta genes was amplified from genomic DNA with a multiplex PCR assay. The amplified TCR beta libraries were sequenced on the Illumina HiSeq System as 87-base-pair reads. The paper's processing steps were these. A later analysis counted about 80 million unique TCR beta chains across the 550 to 750 repertoires, and 10 million to 11 million of these chains were shared by at least two donors. Raw reads were error-corrected and collapsed into unique sequences with a nearest-neighbor algorithm that merged closely related sequences to remove PCR and sequencing errors. CDR3 sequences were aligned to IMGT reference sequences to assign V, D and J gene segments. For a sequence to be retained, at least a six-nucleotide match to both a V gene segment and a J gene segment was required. A rearrangement was called productive if the CDR3 had no stop codons and remained in frame with V and J, and every other rearrangement was called non-productive. CDR3 was defined by IMGT convention, running from the second conserved V-encoded cysteine to the conserved J-encoded phenylalanine. Sequences without an unambiguous match to a single V gene segment were excluded from the earlier analysis of several hundred of the donors. An earlier analysis of several hundred of the donors called V segments functional above 56.7% productive rearrangements and segregating when the between-donor standard deviation exceeded 5%. To diagnose cytomegalovirus status from the catalog of TCR beta chain sequences, a statistical classification framework was built. A later analysis assigned V and J genes by comparing TCR nucleotide sequences with IMGT/GENE-DB human TR gene sequences. A later analysis assigned CDR3 sequences and most-parsimonious VDJ recombination scenarios with the TCRdist pipeline. In a later analysis, each TCR beta chain was defined by its CDR3 amino acid sequence together with its V-gene family, and reads lacking a unique V-gene family were excluded. A later analysis removed several hundred highly shared, low-generation-probability nucleotide sequences to deal with suspected cross-contamination and a sequencing artifact. A later analysis calculated a clonal expansion index for each public chain from normalized within-repertoire ranks of inferred template counts. Generation probabilities in a later analysis came from a VDJ recombination model fitted to out-of-frame rearrangements, and those results were checked against IGoR. In a later analysis, TCR-TCR, TCR-HLA and TCR-CMV co-occurrence was scored with hypergeometric tests, and a repertoire-size bias correction was applied to TCR pairs. To estimate false discovery rates, a later analysis permuted the HLA or CMV assignments 20 times. In a later analysis, co-occurring TCRs were grouped using DBSCAN, with TCRdist sequence similarity added in when clustering inside HLA-allele-positive subsets. Repertoires with fewer than 30,000 or more than 120,000 public chains, plus five repertoires with anomalous nucleotide sharing, were excluded from co-occurrence clustering. The source is immuneACCESS, and TCRdb retained only in-frame sequences with V and J called. Part of the clones is not carried over; for the studies checked, unresolved V genes explain less than half of this, and the remainder is unexplained. The DNA was the basis for D and trimming; V, J and clone size are from that table. The sample table records approximately 90,000 clones; under 85% of these occur just once. The ten largest clonotypes hold roughly 2% of the sample.

The V and J segments used are TRBV7-3 and TRBJ2-5; 8 bases in between match TRBD2. This sequence originates from a boy younger than 18 in good health and CMV-seronegative. The source material was PBMCs. The sequenced DNA: TGTGCCAGCAGCTCGGGGGGGCCCGGGACCCAGTACTTC. This codes for CASSSGGPGTQYF.